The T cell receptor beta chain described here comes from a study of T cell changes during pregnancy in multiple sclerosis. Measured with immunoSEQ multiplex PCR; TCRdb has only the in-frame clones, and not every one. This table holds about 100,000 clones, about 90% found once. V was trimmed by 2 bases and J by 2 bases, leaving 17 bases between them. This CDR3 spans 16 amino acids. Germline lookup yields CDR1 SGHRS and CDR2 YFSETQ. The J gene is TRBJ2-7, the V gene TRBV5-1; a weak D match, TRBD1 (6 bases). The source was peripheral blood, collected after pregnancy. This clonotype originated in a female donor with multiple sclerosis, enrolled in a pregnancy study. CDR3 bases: TGCGCCAGCAGCTTTACACAGGGCCCTTACCCCTACGAGCAGTACTTC. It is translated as CASSFTQGPYPYEQYF.